Listed below are T cell receptor beta chains from one sample, sequenced in a study of blood T cell repertoires in COVID-19. Sequencing used immunoSEQ multiplex PCR; TCRdb keeps in-frame clones, though not all of them. The repertoire holds tens of thousands of clones, with 80% to 90% as singletons. Sample: peripheral blood. These receptors all come from a man aged 50 or older with active COVID-19. Both conserved end residues are part of each CDR3. Each record gives: J gene, clone size, V gene, D gene, CDR3 protein, CDR3 DNA. D genes are given only for firm matches. Clone size, where shown, is once, few, many, or a class for clones that have expanded.

>TRBJ2-1|.|TRBV30|.
CAWSVGQGGYNEQFF
TGTGCCTGGAGTGTCGGGCAGGGGGGCTACAATGAGCAGTTCTTC
>TRBJ2-4|.|TRBV19|TRBD2
CASSSELAGGLAKNIQYF
TGTGCCAGTAGTTCAGAACTAGCGGGAGGGCTAGCCAAAAACATTCAGTACTTC
>TRBJ1-5|once|TRBV6-5|.
CASSYLGDNQPQHF
TGTGCCAGCAGTTACCTCGGGGACAATCAGCCCCAGCATTTT
>TRBJ1-2|.|TRBV4-1|.
CASSQLFTGPDGYTF
TGCGCCAGCAGCCAACTGTTCACAGGGCCGGATGGCTACACCTTC
>TRBJ2-2|.|TRBV24-1|.
CATRSLGATGELFF
TGTGCCACCAGATCTTTGGGGGCAACCGGGGAGCTGTTTTTT
>TRBJ1-1|.|TRBV7-9|.
CASSFRTDSEAFF
TGTGCCAGCAGCTTCAGGACAGATAGTGAAGCTTTCTTT
>TRBJ2-3|.|TRBV9|.
CASSVAQGGTDTQYF
TGTGCCAGCAGCGTAGCACAGGGAGGGACAGATACGCAGTATTTT
>TRBJ2-7|.|TRBV4-1|TRBD1
CASSQEQGAYEQYF
TGCGCCAGCAGCCAAGAACAGGGGGCTTACGAGCAGTACTTC
>TRBJ2-7|.|TRBV7-9|.
CASSPRGFPYEQYF
TGTGCCAGCAGCCCGAGAGGGTTCCCCTACGAGCAGTACTTC
>TRBJ2-7|.|TRBV6-2/TRBV6-3|TRBD1
CASSYPGTGAAQYF
TGTGCCAGCAGTTATCCCGGGACAGGGGCCGCGCAGTACTTC
>TRBJ1-4|.|TRBV2|.
CASSPSGTNEKLFF
TGTGCCAGCAGCCCCTCCGGAACTAATGAAAAACTGTTTTTT
>TRBJ2-3|medium-sized|TRBV27|.
CASSFGHPSTDTQYF
TGTGCCAGCAGCTTCGGACACCCTAGCACAGATACGCAGTATTTT
>TRBJ2-2|.|TRBV11-3|.
CASSRPGLHTGELFF
TGTGCCAGCAGCCGACCGGGACTCCACACCGGGGAGCTGTTTTTT
>TRBJ1-5|.|TRBV19|TRBD1
CATKRGQGAPGQPQHF
TGTGCCACCAAGCGGGGACAGGGGGCTCCGGGTCAGCCCCAGCATTTT
>TRBJ2-7|.|TRBV18|.
CASSPGRDGNEQYF
TGTGCCAGCTCACCAGGGCGAGACGGCAACGAGCAGTACTTC
>TRBJ1-2|few|TRBV6-6|.
CASGLTENGYTF
TGTGCCAGCGGACTAACAGAGAATGGCTACACCTTC
>TRBJ2-1|.|TRBV5-5|.
CASSLGAAGGGRNEQFF
TGTGCCAGCAGCTTGGGCGCGGCAGGGGGAGGTCGCAATGAGCAGTTCTTC
>TRBJ1-2|.|TRBV7-3|TRBD1
CASSSYDRTGDYGYTF
TGTGCCAGCAGCTCCTACGATCGAACAGGGGACTATGGCTACACCTTC
>TRBJ1-2|.|TRBV24-1|.
CATSDIRQGTGYGYTF
TGTGCCACCAGTGATATTAGGCAGGGCACGGGCTATGGCTACACCTTC
>TRBJ2-7|.|TRBV2|.
CASQSGQNYEQYF
TGTGCCAGCCAGAGCGGGCAGAACTACGAGCAGTACTTC
>TRBJ2-7|once|TRBV30|TRBD1
CAWRIPGQPRNEQYF
TGTGCCTGGCGGATCCCGGGACAGCCCCGAAACGAGCAGTACTTC
>TRBJ1-2|.|TRBV7-2|.
CASSQGRTPASGYTF
TGTGCCAGCAGTCAGGGGCGGACACCCGCGAGTGGATACACCTTC
>TRBJ2-7|.|TRBV7-2|TRBD2
CASSLASGGYEQYF
TGTGCCAGCAGCTTAGCTAGCGGGGGCTACGAGCAGTACTTC
>TRBJ2-2|.|TRBV3-1/TRBV3-2|TRBD2
CASSQESSGEHTGELFF
TGTGCCAGCAGCCAAGAATCCAGCGGGGAACACACCGGGGAGCTGTTTTTT
>TRBJ2-7|.|TRBV7-6|TRBD1
CASSPTTGALYSGQGFNEQYF
TGTGCCAGCAGCCCAACGACGGGGGCCTTATATTCGGGACAGGGTTTCAACGAGCAGTACTTC
>TRBJ2-7|few|TRBV6-1|.
CASSEAGSSGIREQYF
TGTGCCAGCAGTGAAGCGGGGTCTTCGGGGATTAGGGAGCAGTACTTC
>TRBJ1-4|.|TRBV6-5|.
CASSHLSGGGEKLFF
TGTGCCAGCAGCCATCTTAGCGGCGGGGGTGAAAAACTGTTTTTT
>TRBJ1-4|.|TRBV5-6|.
CASATLQGRGEKLFF
TGTGCCAGCGCCACCTTACAGGGAAGAGGTGAAAAACTGTTTTTT
>TRBJ2-5|.|TRBV6-2/TRBV6-3|TRBD2
CASSYTGLAGGSQYF
TGTGCCAGCAGTTACACGGGACTAGCGGGAGGGTCCCAGTACTTC
>TRBJ1-5|few|TRBV30|.
CAWRGSGQPQHF
TGTGCCTGGAGGGGCTCCGGACAGCCCCAGCATTTT
>TRBJ1-1|.|TRBV5-4|TRBD1
CASTLTGASEAFF
TGTGCCAGCACCCTGACAGGGGCGTCTGAAGCTTTCTTT
>TRBJ1-5|.|TRBV5-6|.
CASSLYSARANQPQHF
TGTGCCAGCAGCTTGTATTCGGCGAGGGCGAATCAGCCCCAGCATTTT
>TRBJ2-2|.|TRBV30|.
CAWDSNSNTGELFF
TGTGCCTGGGACTCCAATTCGAACACCGGGGAGCTGTTTTTT
>TRBJ1-1|few|TRBV19|.
CASREQGNTEAFF
TGTGCCAGTAGAGAACAGGGAAACACTGAAGCTTTCTTT
>TRBJ1-2|few|TRBV24-1|.
CATSARQGSYGYTF
TGTGCCACCAGTGCCAGGCAGGGCAGCTATGGCTACACCTTC
>TRBJ2-3|few|TRBV29-1|.
CSIRFQGLATDTQYF
TGCAGCATCCGGTTTCAGGGATTGGCGACAGATACGCAGTATTTT
>TRBJ2-5|.|TRBV9|.
CASSPPLQETQYF
TGTGCCAGCAGCCCCCCCCTCCAAGAGACCCAGTACTTC